What follows are 8 T cell receptor beta chains derived from one specimen sequenced in a study of blood T cell repertoires in COVID-19. TCRdb's table, derived via immunoSEQ multiplex PCR, lists solely in-frame clones and lacks some. The table includes roughly 120,000 clones, about nine tenths detected once. The sequenced sample was peripheral blood. The receptors originated from a human donor with active COVID-19. The donor label of this sample is uncertain.

The gene calls are TRBV6-4 and TRBJ2-2; the D gene is possibly TRBD2 (5 bases). The V gene lost 0 bases and the J gene lost 2 bases, with 7 bases spanning the gap. The CDR3 consists of 15 residues. Germline V gene lookup returns CDR1 MRHNA and CDR2 SNTAGT. The CDR3 spells CASSDSRTNTGELFF. Here the CDR3 DNA reads TGTGCCAGCAGTGACTCTAGGACTAACACCGGGGAGCTGTTTTTT.

The genes are TRBV19 and TRBJ2-4, with TRBD1 identical over 9 bases. Germline CDR1 LNHDA, CDR2 SQIVND (reference sequence). The junction had 12 bases not matched to a gene; V was cut back by 6 bases and J by 3 bases. CDR3 size: 17 residues. The CDR3: CASSVGQGVRVKNIQYF. CDR3 coding DNA: TGTGCCAGTAGCGTGGGACAGGGCGTCCGAGTCAAAAACATTCAGTACTTC. Full variable domain (missing parts from reference TRBV19 and TRBJ2-4): DGGITQSPKYLFRKEGQNVTLSCEQNLNHDAMYWYRQDPGQGLRLIYYSQIVNDFQKGDIAEGYSVSREKKESFPLTVTSAQKNPTAFYLCASSVGQGVRVKNIQYFGAGTRLSVL.

The CDR3 region has the DNA TGTGCCAGCAGCACCTCGACAGGGTACGAGCAGTACTTC. It encodes CASSTSTGYEQYF. The rearrangement joins TRBV7-2 to TRBJ2-7, with 7 bases identical to TRBD1. The CDR3 runs to 13 residues. The junction had 5 bases not matched to a gene; V was cut back by 5 bases and J by 4 bases. Germline V gene sequence: CDR1 SGHTA, CDR2 FQGNSA.

The rearrangement joins TRBV7-9 to TRBJ1-1; 8 positions match TRBD1. The CDR3 is 15 amino acids. Germline CDR1 reads SEHNR; CDR2 reads FQNEAQ (reference sequence). V shed 5 bases and J 1 base; nucleotides not matched to a gene: 6. The CDR3 coding sequence is TGTGCCAGCAGCAAAACAGGGGGAAAGAACACTGAAGCTTTCTTT. Protein sequence: CASSKTGGKNTEAFF.

The V gene is TRBV18, the J gene TRBJ1-4, with D tentatively TRBD1 (6 bases). Trimming pared 4 bases from V and 3 bases from J, leaving 12 bases between. The CDR3 totals 15 residues. CDR1 KGHSH and CDR2 LQKENI come from the germline V gene. The CDR3 loop is CASSRTDRANEKLFF. The CDR3 coding sequence is TGTGCCAGCTCACGGACGGACAGAGCTAATGAAAAACTGTTTTTT.

The J gene is TRBJ2-2, the V gene TRBV24-1, with D possibly TRBD1 on 6 matching bases. Deletions cut 1 base from V and 6 bases from J, with 14 bases between. The CDR3 runs 16 residues. Germline V gene lookup returns CDR1 KGHDR and CDR2 SFDVKD. CDR3 region: CATSDLTRGDAGELFF. The CDR3, as DNA: TGTGCCACCAGTGATTTAACCAGGGGTGATGCCGGGGAGCTGTTTTTT.

In nucleotides, the CDR3 is TGTGCCAGCAGCATCAGGGGAGACGGCTACACCTTC. This translates into CASSIRGDGYTF. The chain combines TRBV7-9 with TRBJ1-2; TRBD1 might be the D (6 bases). CDR3 length: 12 amino acids. The ends were cut back, 5 bases at V and 8 bases at J, with 12 bases in the middle. The V gene's germline CDR1 is SEHNR and CDR2 FQNEAQ (reference sequence).

The chain employs TRBV9 and TRBJ2-7, with TRBD1 matching 7 bases. V trimming: 0 bases; J trimming: 0 bases; junction bases outside the gene matches: 3. The CDR3 spans 15 residues. Germline lookup yields CDR1 SGDLS and CDR2 YYNGEE. CDR3 coding DNA: TGTGCCAGCAGCGTAGGACAGGGCCCCTCCTACGAGCAGTACTTC. Translated: CASSVGQGPSYEQYF. The whole variable domain, remainder taken from reference TRBV9 and TRBJ2-7, is DSGVTQTPKHLITATGQRVTLRCSPRSGDLSVYWYQQSLDQGLQFLIQYYNGEERAKGNILERFSAQQFPDLHSELNLSSLELGDSALYFCASSVGQGPSYEQYFGPGTRLTVT.